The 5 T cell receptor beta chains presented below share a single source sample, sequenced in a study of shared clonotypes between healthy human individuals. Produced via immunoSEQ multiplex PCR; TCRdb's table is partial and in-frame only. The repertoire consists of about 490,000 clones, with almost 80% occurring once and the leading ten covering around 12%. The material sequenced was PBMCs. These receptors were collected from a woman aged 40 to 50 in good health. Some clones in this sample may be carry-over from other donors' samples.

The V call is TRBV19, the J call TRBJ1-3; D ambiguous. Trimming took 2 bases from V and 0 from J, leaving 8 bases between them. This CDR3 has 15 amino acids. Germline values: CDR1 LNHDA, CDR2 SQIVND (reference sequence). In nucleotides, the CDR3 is TGTGCCAGTAGTATAAGGGAGTTCTCTGGAAACACCATATATTTT. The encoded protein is CASSIREFSGNTIYF.

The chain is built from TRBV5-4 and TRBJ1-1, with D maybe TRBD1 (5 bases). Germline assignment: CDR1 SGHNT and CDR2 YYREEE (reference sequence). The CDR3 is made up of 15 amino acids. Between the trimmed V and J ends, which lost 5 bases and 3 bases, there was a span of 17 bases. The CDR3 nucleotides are TGTGCCAGCAGTCCAGACAAGGGGCTAGACACTGAAGCTTTCTTT. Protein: CASSPDKGLDTEAFF.

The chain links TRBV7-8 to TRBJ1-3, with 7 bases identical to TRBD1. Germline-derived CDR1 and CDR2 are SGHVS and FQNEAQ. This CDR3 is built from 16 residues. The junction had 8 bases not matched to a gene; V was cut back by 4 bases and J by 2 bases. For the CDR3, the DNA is TGTGCCAGCAGCTCCAGGGAGGGGGCAACTGGAAACACCATATATTTT. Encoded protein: CASSSREGATGNTIYF.

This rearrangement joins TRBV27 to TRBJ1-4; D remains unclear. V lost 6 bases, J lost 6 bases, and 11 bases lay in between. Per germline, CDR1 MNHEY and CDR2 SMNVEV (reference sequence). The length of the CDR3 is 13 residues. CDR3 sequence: CASSRGHHEKLFF. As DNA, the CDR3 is TGTGCCAGCAGCCGAGGTCATCATGAAAAACTGTTTTTT. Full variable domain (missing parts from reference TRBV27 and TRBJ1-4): EAQVTQNPRYLITVTGKKLTVTCSQNMNHEYMSWYRQDPGLGLRQIYYSMNVEVTDKGDVPEGYKVSRKEKRNFPLILESPSPNQTSLYFCASSRGHHEKLFFGSGTQLSVL.

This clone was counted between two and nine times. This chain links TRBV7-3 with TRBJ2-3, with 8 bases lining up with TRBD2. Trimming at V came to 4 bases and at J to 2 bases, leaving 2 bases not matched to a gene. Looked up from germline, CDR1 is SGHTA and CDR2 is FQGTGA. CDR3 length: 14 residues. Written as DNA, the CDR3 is TGTGCCAGCAGCTCACTAGCGGCCACAGATACGCAGTATTTT. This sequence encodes CASSSLAATDTQYF.